This T cell receptor beta chain was captured by sequencing in a study of blood T cell repertoires in COVID-19. On the study more broadly: Both acute and convalescent COVID-19 samples were obtained from the United States, Italy and Spain.

In the authors' workflow: How many nucleated cells were present was estimated from reference gene primer amplification. Produced via immunoSEQ multiplex PCR; TCRdb's table is partial and in-frame only. The V and J calls and clone size are taken from that table; D and trimming were inferred from the DNA. Of about 210,000 clones in the sample, less than 85% were seen once. Germline CDR1 reads MNHEY; CDR2 reads SVGEGT. There are 18 residues in the CDR3. V lost 0 bases and J lost 6; bases outside the gene matches: 14. Enrollees, about 18 to 89 years old, lived in about two dozen US areas. Input material: PBMCs or T cells enriched from blood (not recorded which). The rearrangement joins TRBV6-2 or TRBV6-3 to TRBJ2-1; 7 bases are shared with TRBD2. This sequence originates from a man in his forties or fifties who had recovered from COVID-19. The CDR3 DNA reads TGTGCCAGCAGTTACTCAGGGAGGGAGGCCCGCGTCAGCAATGAGCAGTTCTTC. Encoded protein: CASSYSGREARVSNEQFF.